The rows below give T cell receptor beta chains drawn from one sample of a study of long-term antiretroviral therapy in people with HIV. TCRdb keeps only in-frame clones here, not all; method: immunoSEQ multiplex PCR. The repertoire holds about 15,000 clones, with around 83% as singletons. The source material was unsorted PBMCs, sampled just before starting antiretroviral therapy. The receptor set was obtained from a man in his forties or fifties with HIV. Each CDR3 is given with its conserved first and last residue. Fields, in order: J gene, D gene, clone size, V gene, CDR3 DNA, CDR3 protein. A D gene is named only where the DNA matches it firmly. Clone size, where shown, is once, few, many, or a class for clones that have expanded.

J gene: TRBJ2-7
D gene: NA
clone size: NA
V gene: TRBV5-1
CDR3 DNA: TGCGCCAGCAGCAGGCTCGGGGGTTTGGGGGAGCAGTACTTC
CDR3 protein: CASSRLGGLGEQYF

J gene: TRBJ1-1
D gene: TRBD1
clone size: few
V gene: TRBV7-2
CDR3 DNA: TGTGCCAGCAGCTGGACAGGGAACACTGAAGCTTTCTTT
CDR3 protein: CASSWTGNTEAFF

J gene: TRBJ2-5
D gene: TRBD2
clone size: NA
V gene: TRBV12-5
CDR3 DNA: TGTGCTAGTGGTTTGGTAACCTCGACAGCGGGAGCCCTAGAGACCCAGTACTTC
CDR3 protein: CASGLVTSTAGALETQYF

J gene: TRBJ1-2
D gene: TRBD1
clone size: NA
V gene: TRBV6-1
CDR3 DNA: TGTGCCACTTTTACCGGGACAGATGGCTACACCTTC
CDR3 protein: CATFTGTDGYTF

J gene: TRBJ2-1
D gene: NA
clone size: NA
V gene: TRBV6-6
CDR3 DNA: TGTGCCAGCAGTTTCCTCCGGGACCCCGGGGAGCAGTTCTTC
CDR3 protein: CASSFLRDPGEQFF

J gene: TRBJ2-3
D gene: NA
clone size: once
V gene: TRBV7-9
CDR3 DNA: TGTGCCAGCAGCTTGTGGACTGCTGCGGGTACGCAGTATTTT
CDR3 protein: CASSLWTAAGTQYF

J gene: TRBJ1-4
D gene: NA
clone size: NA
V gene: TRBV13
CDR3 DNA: TGTGCCAGCAGCTATGGGCAGACCCCAACTAATGAAAAACTGTTTTTT
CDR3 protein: CASSYGQTPTNEKLFF

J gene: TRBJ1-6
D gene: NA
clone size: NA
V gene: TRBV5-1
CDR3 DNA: TGCGCCAGCAGCTTGGAACAGGGAGAATATAATTCACCCCTCCACTTT
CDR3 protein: CASSLEQGEYNSPLHF

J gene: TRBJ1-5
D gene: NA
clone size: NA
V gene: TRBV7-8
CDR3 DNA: TGTGCCAGCAGCTTAGCAGGGAGATTACAGCCCCAGCATTTT
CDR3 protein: CASSLAGRLQPQHF

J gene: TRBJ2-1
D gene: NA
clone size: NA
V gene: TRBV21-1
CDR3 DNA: TGTGCCTCCAGAGGGCTCCCGGGAGTATCCTACAATGAGCAGTTCTTC
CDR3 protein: CASRGLPGVSYNEQFF

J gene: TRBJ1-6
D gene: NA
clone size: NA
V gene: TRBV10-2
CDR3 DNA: TGCGCCAGCAGTGACTCGGCAGGGAGCTCCTATAATTCACCCCTCCACTTT
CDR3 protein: CASSDSAGSSYNSPLHF

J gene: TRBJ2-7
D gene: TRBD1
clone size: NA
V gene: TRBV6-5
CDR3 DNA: TGTGCCAGCAGTAAACCGCAGGGGGCGGGGTACGAGCAGTACTTC
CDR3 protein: CASSKPQGAGYEQYF

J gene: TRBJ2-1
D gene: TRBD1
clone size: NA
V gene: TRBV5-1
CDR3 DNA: TGCGCCAGCAGCTTGGAGAGGGACAGGGTGGGCGATGAGCAGTTCTTC
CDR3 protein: CASSLERDRVGDEQFF

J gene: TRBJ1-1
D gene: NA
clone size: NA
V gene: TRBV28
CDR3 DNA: TGTGCCAGCAGTTCCTCCCCCATAGGCAGGCTGAACACTGAAGCTTTCTTT
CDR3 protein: CASSSSPIGRLNTEAFF

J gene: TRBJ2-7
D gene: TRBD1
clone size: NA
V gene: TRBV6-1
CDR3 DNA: TGTGCCAGCAGTGTACAGGGGGTAGAGGACGAGCAGTACTTC
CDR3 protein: CASSVQGVEDEQYF

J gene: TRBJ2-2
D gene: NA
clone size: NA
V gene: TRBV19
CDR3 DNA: TGTGCCAGTAAGCCCGGGCTGGACAAGCCGTACGGCACCGGGGAGCTGTTTTTT
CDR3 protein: CASKPGLDKPYGTGELFF

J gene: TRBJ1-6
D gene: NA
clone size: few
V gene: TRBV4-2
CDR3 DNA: TGTGCCAGCAGCCAAGATGGGCTGGCGAGGGGTAATTCACCCCTCCACTTT
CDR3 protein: CASSQDGLARGNSPLHF

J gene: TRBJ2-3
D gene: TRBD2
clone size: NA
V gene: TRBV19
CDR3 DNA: TGTGCCAGTAGTGTAGCGGGGGGGATCGCAGATACGCAGTATTTT
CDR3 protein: CASSVAGGIADTQYF

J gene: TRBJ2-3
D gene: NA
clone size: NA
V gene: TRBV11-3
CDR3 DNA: TGTGCCAGCAGCTTAGGCAGGGCTGCAGATACGCAGTATTTT
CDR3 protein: CASSLGRAADTQYF

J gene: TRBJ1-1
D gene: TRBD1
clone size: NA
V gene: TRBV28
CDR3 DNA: TGTGCCAGCAGTACAGGACAGGGAGAATCCACTGAAGCTTTCTTT
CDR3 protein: CASSTGQGESTEAFF

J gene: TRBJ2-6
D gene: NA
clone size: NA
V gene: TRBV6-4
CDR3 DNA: TGTGCCAGCAGTGACCGGGACTCAACTGGGGCCAACGTCCTGACTTTC
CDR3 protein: CASSDRDSTGANVLTF

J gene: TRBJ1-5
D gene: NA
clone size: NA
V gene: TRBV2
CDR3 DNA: TGTGCCAGCAGTTCCGGAGGGGCAGCACCAAATCAGCCCCAGCATTTT
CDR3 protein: CASSSGGAAPNQPQHF

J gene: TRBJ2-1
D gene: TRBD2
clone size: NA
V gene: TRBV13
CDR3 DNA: TGTGCCAGCAGCTTAGGCCGCGGGACTAGCGGGAACAATGAGCAGTTCTTC
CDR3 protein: CASSLGRGTSGNNEQFF

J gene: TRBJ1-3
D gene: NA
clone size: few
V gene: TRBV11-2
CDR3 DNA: TGTGCCAGCAGCCCCGGACAGATCAGCTCTGGAAACACCATATATTTT
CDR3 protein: CASSPGQISSGNTIYF

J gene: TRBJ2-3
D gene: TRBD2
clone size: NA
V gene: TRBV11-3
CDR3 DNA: TGTGCCAGCAGCTCGACCGGGACTAGCGGGCCCCACACAGATACGCAGTATTTT
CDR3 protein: CASSSTGTSGPHTDTQYF

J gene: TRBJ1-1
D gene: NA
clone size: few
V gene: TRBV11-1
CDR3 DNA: TGTGCCAGCAGCTTGTCGGGGGGGATGAACACTGAAGCTTTCTTT
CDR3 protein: CASSLSGGMNTEAFF

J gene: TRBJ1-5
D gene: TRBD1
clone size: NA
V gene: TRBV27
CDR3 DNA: TGTGCCAGCAGAAATACCGGGACAGATAACCAGCCCCAGCATTTT
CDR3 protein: CASRNTGTDNQPQHF

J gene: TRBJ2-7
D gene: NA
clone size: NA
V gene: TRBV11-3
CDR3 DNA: TGTGCCAGCAGCAAATCAGGGGACGAGCAGTACTTC
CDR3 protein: CASSKSGDEQYF

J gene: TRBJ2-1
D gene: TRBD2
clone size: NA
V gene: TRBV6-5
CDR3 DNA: TGTGCCAGCGCGGGAGGGCCGCGGTACAATGAGCAGTTCTTC
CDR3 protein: CASAGGPRYNEQFF

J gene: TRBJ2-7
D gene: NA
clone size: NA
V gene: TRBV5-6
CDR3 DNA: TGTGCCAGCAGCTTAGGGAGCCTCTCCTACGAGCAGTACTTC
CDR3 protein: CASSLGSLSYEQYF

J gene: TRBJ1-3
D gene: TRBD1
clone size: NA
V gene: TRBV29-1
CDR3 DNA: TGCAGCGTTGAAGATATGGACAGGGACTCCTCTGGAAACACCATATATTTT
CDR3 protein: CSVEDMDRDSSGNTIYF

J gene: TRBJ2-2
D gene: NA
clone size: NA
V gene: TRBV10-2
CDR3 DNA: TGCGCCAGCAGTGAGCCGTCCGGGGAGCTGTTTTTT
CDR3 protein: CASSEPSGELFF

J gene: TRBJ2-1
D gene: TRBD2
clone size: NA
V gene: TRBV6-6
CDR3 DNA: TGTGCCAGCAGAGATAGCGGGGGGACGTACAATGAGCAGTTCTTC
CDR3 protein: CASRDSGGTYNEQFF

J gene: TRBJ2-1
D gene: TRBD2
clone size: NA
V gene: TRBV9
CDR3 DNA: TGTGCCAGCAGCGTAGGACTAGCGGGGGAGAATGAGCAGTTCTTC
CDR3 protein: CASSVGLAGENEQFF

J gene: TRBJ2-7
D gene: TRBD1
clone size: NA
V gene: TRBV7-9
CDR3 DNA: TGTGCCAGCAGCTTTACGACGGACAGGGACCACGAGCAGTACTTC
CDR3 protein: CASSFTTDRDHEQYF

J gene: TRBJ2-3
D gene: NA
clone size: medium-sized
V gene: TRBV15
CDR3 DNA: TGTGCCACCAGCAGAGATCGGTTGTATTTT
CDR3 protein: CATSRDRLYF

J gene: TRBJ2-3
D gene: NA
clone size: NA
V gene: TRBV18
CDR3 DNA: TGTGCCAGCTCCCCTCGTCCAGATACGCAGTATTTT
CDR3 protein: CASSPRPDTQYF

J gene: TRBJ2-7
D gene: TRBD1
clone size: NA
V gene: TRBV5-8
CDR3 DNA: TGTGCCAGCAGCTTTTACAGGGGCCACGAGCAGTACTTC
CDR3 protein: CASSFYRGHEQYF

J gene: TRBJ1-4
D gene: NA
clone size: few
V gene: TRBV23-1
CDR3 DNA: TGCGCCAGCAGTCAATCGAGGAGGGAAAAACTGTTTTTT
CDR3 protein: CASSQSRREKLFF

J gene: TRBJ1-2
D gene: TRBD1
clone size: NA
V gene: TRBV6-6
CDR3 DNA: TGTGCCAGCAACCAGGACAGGGAGTTGGGTGGCTACACCTTC
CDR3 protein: CASNQDRELGGYTF

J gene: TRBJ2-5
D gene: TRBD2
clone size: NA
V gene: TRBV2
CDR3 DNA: TGTGCCAGCAGTGAAGCGGCAGCGGGGACAGAGACCCAGTACTTC
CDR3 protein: CASSEAAAGTETQYF

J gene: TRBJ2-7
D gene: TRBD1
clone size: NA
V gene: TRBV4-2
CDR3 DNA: TGTGCCAGCAGCCACGTGACCGGGACAGGGGCCTACGAGCAGTACTTC
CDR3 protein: CASSHVTGTGAYEQYF

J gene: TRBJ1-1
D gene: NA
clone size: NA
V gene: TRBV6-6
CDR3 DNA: TGTGCCAGCAGTTACTGGGGAGATATGAACACTGAAGCTTTCTTT
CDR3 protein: CASSYWGDMNTEAFF

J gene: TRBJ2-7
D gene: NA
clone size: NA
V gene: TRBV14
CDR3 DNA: TGTGCCAGCAGCCAAGAAGAGGGATACTACGAGCAGTACTTC
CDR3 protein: CASSQEEGYYEQYF

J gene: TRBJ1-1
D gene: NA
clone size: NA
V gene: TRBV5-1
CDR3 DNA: TGCGCCAGCAGCTTCTCAGGTTACACTGAAGCTTTCTTT
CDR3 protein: CASSFSGYTEAFF

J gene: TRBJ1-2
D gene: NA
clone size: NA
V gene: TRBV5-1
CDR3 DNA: TGCGCCAGCAGCCCGGACAGCCTCTATGGCTACACCTTC
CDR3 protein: CASSPDSLYGYTF